What follows is one T cell receptor (beta chain) and its context. Its specificity is unknown. CD4+ cells were split into CD45RA+ naive and CD45RA-negative memory subsets. The data were obtained in a study of shared clonotypes between healthy human individuals. Study-level results: On the whole, naive subsets had larger estimated richness than memory subsets had.

V gave up 3 bases and J gave up 0 bases, with 8 bases separating them. CDR3 length equals 15 residues. Per germline, CDR1 SGHAT and CDR2 FQNNGV. Genomic DNA of every subset was divided equally among multiple immunoSEQ plates. The table came from immunoSEQ multiplex PCR; TCRdb's copy has only in-frame clones and leaves some out. The sample includes a few million clones, around 95% seen only once; the top ten take approximately 0.13%. This TCR derives from a man between 18 and 35 years old in good health. Sequencing was carried out using naive CD4+ T cells sorted from blood. Subset noted: CD45RA+ positively selected. The chain recombines TRBV11-2 with TRBJ2-2, with D unresolved. The chain's CDR3 is CASSFDGANTGELFF. CDR3 DNA sequence: TGTGCCAGCAGCTTTGACGGAGCGAACACCGGGGAGCTGTTTTTT.